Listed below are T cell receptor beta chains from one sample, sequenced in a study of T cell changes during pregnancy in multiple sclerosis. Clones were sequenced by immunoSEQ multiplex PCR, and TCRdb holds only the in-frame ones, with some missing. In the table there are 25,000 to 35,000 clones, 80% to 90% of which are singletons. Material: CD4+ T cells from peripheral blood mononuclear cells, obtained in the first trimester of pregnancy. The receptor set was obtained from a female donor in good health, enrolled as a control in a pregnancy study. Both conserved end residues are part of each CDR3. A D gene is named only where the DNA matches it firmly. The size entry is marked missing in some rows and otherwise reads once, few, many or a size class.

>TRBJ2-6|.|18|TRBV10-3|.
TGTGCCATCAGTGAGTCGGGGTTCGGGGTCTCTGGGGCCAACGTCCTGACTTTC
CAISESGFGVSGANVLTF
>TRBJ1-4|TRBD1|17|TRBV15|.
TGTGCCACCAGCAGAGGACAGGGTGTTATAACTAATGAAAAACTGTTTTTT
CATSRGQGVITNEKLFF
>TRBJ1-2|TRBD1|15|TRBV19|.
TGTGCCAGTAGTGCCGGGACAGGGAAGGTCTATGGCTACACCTTC
CASSAGTGKVYGYTF
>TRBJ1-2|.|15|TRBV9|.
TGTGCCAGCAGCGTAGGGGCAGGGTTGAACTATGGCTACACCTTC
CASSVGAGLNYGYTF
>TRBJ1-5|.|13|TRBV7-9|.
TGTGCCAGCAGCTTGGAGTACAATCAGCCCCAGCATTTT
CASSLEYNQPQHF
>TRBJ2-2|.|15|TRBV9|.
TGTGCCAGCAGCGTAAACCAGGGAAACACCGGGGAGCTGTTTTTT
CASSVNQGNTGELFF
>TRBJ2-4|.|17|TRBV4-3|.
TGCGCCAGCAGCCAAGATCGGGATAGGCTAGCCAAAAACATTCAGTACTTC
CASSQDRDRLAKNIQYF
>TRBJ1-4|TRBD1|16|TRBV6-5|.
TGTGCCAGCAGTTACGGGACAGGGGGGTTTAATGAAAAACTGTTTTTT
CASSYGTGGFNEKLFF
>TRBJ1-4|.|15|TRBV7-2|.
TGTGCCAGCAGCTTAAGGGGCCGGGCGGGGGAAAAACTGTTTTTT
CASSLRGRAGEKLFF
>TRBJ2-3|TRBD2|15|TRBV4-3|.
TGCGCCAGCAGCCAGGCGGGGGGGTCGGCAGATACGCAGTATTTT
CASSQAGGSADTQYF
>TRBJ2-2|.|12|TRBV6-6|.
TGTGCCAGCAGCAGGGAACCCGGGGAGCTGTTTTTT
CASSREPGELFF
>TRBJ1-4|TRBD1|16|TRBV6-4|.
TGTGCCAGCAGGTGGGACAGGGGTCCAACTAATGAAAAACTGTTTTTT
CASRWDRGPTNEKLFF
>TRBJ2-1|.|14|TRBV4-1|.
TGCGCCAGCAGCCAGGGGCTTCTAAGAAATGAGCAGTTCTTC
CASSQGLLRNEQFF
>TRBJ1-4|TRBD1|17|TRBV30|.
TGTGCCTGGAATCGGGGACAGCTTACTGCAACTAATGAAAAACTGTTTTTT
CAWNRGQLTATNEKLFF
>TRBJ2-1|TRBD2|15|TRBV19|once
TGTGCCAGTACCGCACTAGCGGGGCGAGACAATGAGCAGTTCTTC
CASTALAGRDNEQFF
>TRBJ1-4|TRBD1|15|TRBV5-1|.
TGCGCCAGCAGCTTGGAGGGGACAGGGGTTGAAAAACTGTTTTTT
CASSLEGTGVEKLFF
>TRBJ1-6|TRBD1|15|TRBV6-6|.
TGTGCCAGCAGTTACCTGGGACAGGGTAAATCACCCCTCCACTTT
CASSYLGQGKSPLHF